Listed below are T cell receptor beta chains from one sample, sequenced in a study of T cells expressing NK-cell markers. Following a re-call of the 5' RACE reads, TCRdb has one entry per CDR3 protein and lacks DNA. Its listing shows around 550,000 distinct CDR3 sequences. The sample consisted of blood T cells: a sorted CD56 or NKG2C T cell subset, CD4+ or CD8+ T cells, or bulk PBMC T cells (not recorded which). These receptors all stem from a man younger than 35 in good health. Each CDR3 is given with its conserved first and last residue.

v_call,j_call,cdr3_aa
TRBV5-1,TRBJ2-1,CASSVTASGHNNEQFF
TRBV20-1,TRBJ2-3,CSANLREAETDTQYF
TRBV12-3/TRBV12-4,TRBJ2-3,CASKWERDRVDTQYF
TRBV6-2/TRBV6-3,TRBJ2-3,CASSPGQDGARDTQYF
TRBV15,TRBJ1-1,CATSRTDRGNTEAFF
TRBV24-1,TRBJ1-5,CATSDEVGRNQPQHF
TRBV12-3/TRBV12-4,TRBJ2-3,CASGGGQHTDTQYF
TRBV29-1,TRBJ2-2,CSNFDRLANTGELFF
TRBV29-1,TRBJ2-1,CSGRTSGASSYNEQFF
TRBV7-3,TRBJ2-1,CASSLTSGLTYNEQFF
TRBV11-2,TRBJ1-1,CASSPNRVNTEAFF
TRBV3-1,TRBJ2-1,CASSQKGQGFDEQFF
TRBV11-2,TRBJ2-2,CASSLDPTGSTGELFF
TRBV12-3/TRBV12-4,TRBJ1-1,CAAGSDLNTEAFF
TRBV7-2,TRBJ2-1,CASSFRGVLAGANEQFF
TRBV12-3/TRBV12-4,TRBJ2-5,CASSSDYQETQYF
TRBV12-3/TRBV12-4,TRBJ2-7,CASRGSQDEQYF
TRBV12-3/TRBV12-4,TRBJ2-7,CASSRTYEQYF
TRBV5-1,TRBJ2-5,CASSLSGGLAQETQYF
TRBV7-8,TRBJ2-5,CASSRTSRVQETQYF
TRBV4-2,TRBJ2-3,CASSQAGGQGDGTDTQYF
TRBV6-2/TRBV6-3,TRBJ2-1,CASSLAMLAGGHEQFF
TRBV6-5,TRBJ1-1,CASITNGRAFF
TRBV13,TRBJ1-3,CASSWGPSGNTIYF
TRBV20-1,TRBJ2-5,CSALPGLAELGTQYF
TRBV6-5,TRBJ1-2,CASTHGVEGYTF
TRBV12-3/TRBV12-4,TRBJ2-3,CASSSGTEGTDTQYF